This T cell receptor beta chain emerged from a study of tumor and adjacent non-tumor tissue in lung cancer. This clonotype has just a few counts. Its specificity is unknown. The template was RNA from unsorted bulk tissue. Distant lung tissue was collected more than 3 cm away from the tumor edge. Findings and caveats of the study: In normal lung, the top 100 clones were significantly more dominant than in tumor.

The library came from three nested PCR rounds adapted from ARM-PCR protocols. Using its own MiXCR run on the multiplex PCR reads, TCRdb lists one record per CDR3 protein. The sample lists around 99,000 distinct CDR3 sequences, about 61% occurring once. The CDR3 runs 15 residues. The V and J ends lost 8 bases and 1 base respectively, with 18 bases between them. The germline V gene encodes CDR1 MNHNS and CDR2 SASEGT. The chain couples TRBV6-1 to TRBJ2-7; D is uncertain. Specimen: distant non-tumor lung tissue. The TCR was taken from a man in his sixties with non-small cell lung cancer. As DNA, the CDR3 is TGTGCCAGCGGAACGAGTCTGGTTCGGTCCTACGAGCAGTACTTC. Amino acids: CASGTSLVRSYEQYF.